These 29 T cell receptor beta chains were all obtained from the same sample, sequenced in a study of T-cell reconstitution after alpha-beta-depleted transplantation in children. Unique molecular identifiers were incorporated into the prepared TCRbeta library. Via MiXCR, TCRdb re-called the PCR reads, giving one row per CDR3 protein. The data contain 200,000 to 250,000 distinct CDR3 sequences, 25% of them singletons. The sequenced sample was PBMCs, obtained before TCRalphabeta/CD19-depleted stem cell transplant. The receptors derive from a girl aged 2 to 9 with Fanconi anemia, due to receive a stem cell transplant.

The V and J genes are TRBV28 and TRBJ2-2, with D hard to call. Trimming shortened V by 3 bases and J by 8 bases, and 7 bases separated the two germline ends. The CDR3 consists of 12 residues. Per germline, CDR1 MDHEN and CDR2 SYDVKM. CDR3 coding DNA: TGTGCCAGCAGTTTGGAGAGTGGGGAGCTGTTTTTT. Translated: CASSLESGELFF.

This clonotype has a handful of counts. The chain links TRBV6-6 to TRBJ2-7; D remains ambiguous. Trimming took 2 bases from V and 3 from J, leaving 5 bases between them. From germline, CDR1 is MNHNY and CDR2 SVGAGI (reference sequence). This CDR3 has 12 amino acids. CDR3 bases: TGTGCCAGCAGTTACGCCCTCTACGAGCAGTACTTC. It specifies CASSYALYEQYF.

Ten or more counts support this clonotype. The rearrangement links TRBV7-2 to TRBJ2-3; perhaps D is TRBD1 or TRBD2 (6 bases each). The germline V gene has CDR1 SGHTA and CDR2 FQGNSA. The CDR3 covers 16 residues. The ends were cut back, 5 bases at V and 2 bases at J, with 17 bases in the middle. CDR3 loop: CASSAHGGRHTDTQYF. CDR3 coding DNA: TGTGCCAGCAGCGCCCACGGGGGCCGGCACACAGATACGCAGTATTTT.

The chain carries TRBV7-8 and TRBJ2-1, with 12 nucleotides matching TRBD2. Unmatched junction bases numbered 8, after V lost 2 bases and J lost 9 bases. The CDR3 has 16 amino acids. Germline assignment: CDR1 SGHVS and CDR2 FQNEAQ. CDR3 amino acids: CASSLILAGGRGEQFF. The CDR3 DNA reads as TGTGCCAGCAGCTTAATACTAGCGGGGGGCAGGGGTGAGCAGTTCTTC.

The V and J genes are TRBV20-1 and TRBJ2-1; TRBD2 aligns across 7 bases. Trimming at V came to 5 bases and at J to 7 bases, leaving 8 bases not matched to a gene. CDR1 is DFQATT, CDR2 SNEGSKA, per germline (reference sequence). The CDR3 extends over 13 amino acids. The CDR3 region has the DNA TGCAGTGCTCCACAGAAACTAGCGAATGAGCAGTTCTTC. Amino acids: CSAPQKLANEQFF.

This clonotype was counted only a few times. The V gene is TRBV21-1, the J gene TRBJ2-1; no DNA check was done on the table's D call, TRBD1. TRBV21-1 constitutes a pseudogene. This CDR3 contains 16 residues. CDR3 nucleotides: TGTGCCAGCAGCCTATATTCCCAGGGTTTAGACAATGAGCAGTTCTTC. It codes for CASSLYSQGLDNEQFF.

This clonotype was counted many times. The rearrangement links TRBV7-3 to TRBJ2-2; 10 positions agree with TRBD2. The CDR3 has 17 amino acids. Germline loops: CDR1 SGHTA, CDR2 FQGTGA. J gave up 5 bases and V 0 bases, and 6 bases lay outside the gene matches. CDR3 bases: TGTGCCAGCAGCTTAACCCCCTCACTAGCGGGGACCGGGGAGCTGTTTTTT. This sequence encodes CASSLTPSLAGTGELFF. The complete variable domain, with remaining parts taken from reference TRBV7-3 and TRBJ2-2, reads GAGVSQTPSNKVTEKGKYVELRCDPISGHTALYWYRQSLGQGPEFLIYFQGTGAADDSGLPNDRFFAVRPEGSVSTLKIQRTERGDSAVYLCASSLTPSLAGTGELFFGEGSRLTVL.

The table lists this clonotype with many counts. V is TRBV29-1 and J is TRBJ1-3, with no clear D. The CDR3 runs to 13 residues. The V end was cut by 1 base, the J end by 0 bases, with 4 bases between. CDR1 and CDR2 (germline): SQVTM, ANQGSEA. The CDR3 coding sequence is TGCAGCGTTGAAGTCTCCTCTGGAAACACCATATATTTT. This encodes CSVEVSSGNTIYF.

This clonotype was observed at least ten times. The gene calls are TRBV25-1 and TRBJ1-6, with a weak D call TRBD1 (6 bases). Germline-derived CDR1 and CDR2 are MGHDK and SYGVNS. Trimming removed 8 bases from V and 9 bases from J, with 14 bases in between. CDR3 length: 13 amino acids. Written as DNA, the CDR3 is TGTGCCAGCGGACAGAAGTGGGGTTCACCCCTCCACTTT. It codes for CASGQKWGSPLHF.

This clonotype was observed at least ten times. This chain uses TRBV29-1 with TRBJ2-7, with 9 bases lining up with TRBD1. Trimming at V came to 4 bases and at J to 1 base, leaving 11 bases not matched to a gene. The CDR3 contains 16 residues. The germline V gene encodes CDR1 SQVTM and CDR2 ANQGSEA. The CDR3 coding sequence is TGCAGCGTTGTAGGACAGGGGTCTATCATATCCTACGAGCAGTACTTC. The encoded protein is CSVVGQGSIISYEQYF.

For the CDR3, the DNA is TGTGCCAAAAACAGGCTGAAGACGTACGAGCAGTACTTC. This sequence encodes CAKNRLKTYEQYF. The V gene is TRBV7-6, the J gene TRBJ2-7; weak D call: TRBD1 (5 bases). V shed 10 bases and J shed 4 bases, with 17 bases lying between them. CDR3 length: 13 residues. Germline V gene lookup returns CDR1 SGHVS and CDR2 FNYEAQ.

The chain couples TRBV12-3 or TRBV12-4 to TRBJ1-2; D is ambiguous. The CDR3 is made up of 18 amino acids. V lost 5 bases and J lost 4, with 26 bases in between. CDR3 bases: TGTGCCAGCAGTCTCAGTCCCCGTTCCAAGTGGTTCAGCTATGGCTACACCTTC. It specifies CASSLSPRSKWFSYGYTF.

Many counts were recorded for this clonotype. The gene calls are TRBV28 and TRBJ2-7, with TRBD1 matching 7 bases. This CDR3 region has 13 residues. With 6 bases clipped from V and 1 base from J, the junction kept 3 bases outside the gene matches. Germline V gene lookup returns CDR1 MDHEN and CDR2 SYDVKM. The CDR3 coding sequence is TGTGCCAGCAGGACACAGGGGTCCTACGAGCAGTACTTC. Amino acid sequence: CASRTQGSYEQYF.

This chain uses TRBV12-5 with TRBJ2-7; D assignment may be TRBD1 or TRBD2 (5 bases each). This CDR3 is 14 amino acids long. Trimming cost V 7 bases and J 0 bases, with 13 bases left between them. CDR1 is LGHNT, CDR2 FRNRAP, per germline. The CDR3 spells CASAWDAGSYEQYF. CDR3 DNA: TGTGCTAGTGCCTGGGACGCCGGCTCCTACGAGCAGTACTTC.

Many counts were recorded for this clonotype. The chain uses TRBV29-1 and TRBJ2-3; TRBD1 matches at 9 bases. The CDR3 loop spans 14 amino acids. V trimming: 6 bases; J trimming: 3 bases; junction bases outside the gene matches: 7. The V gene's germline CDR1 is SQVTM and CDR2 ANQGSEA. The CDR3 here is CSVGAGQGTDTQYF. The CDR3 nucleotides read TGCAGCGTGGGGGCCGGACAGGGGACAGATACGCAGTATTTT.

Only a few counts were recorded for this clonotype. This chain uses TRBV29-1 with TRBJ1-1; D unresolved. The length of the CDR3 is 13 residues. V was pared by 7 bases and J by 0 bases, with 12 bases between. Per the germline V gene, CDR1 is SQVTM and CDR2 is ANQGSEA. The DNA for the CDR3 is TGCAGCGGGGGTCGGTTCATGAACACTGAAGCTTTCTTT. Its translation is CSGGRFMNTEAFF.

The chain recombines TRBV2 with TRBJ2-1; 7 positions match TRBD1. Germline loops: CDR1 SNHLY, CDR2 FYNNEI. The CDR3 is 14 residues long. Germline trimming cut 7 bases from V and 2 bases from J; bases unmatched to any gene: 5. CDR3 sequence reads: CASTLGTAYNEQFF. The CDR3 nucleotides read TGTGCCAGCACCCTGGGGACAGCCTACAATGAGCAGTTCTTC.

V and J are TRBV5-1 and TRBJ2-7; D is ambiguous. V lost 0 bases and J 2 bases, leaving 12 bases between the germline ends. The CDR3 sequence is 15 residues long. Germline-derived CDR1 and CDR2 are SGHRS and YFSETQ. The DNA for the CDR3 is TGCGCCAGCAGCTTGGGGCCCGCGCAGACCTACGAGCAGTACTTC. It specifies CASSLGPAQTYEQYF. Complete variable domain (other parts from reference TRBV5-1 and TRBJ2-7): KAGVTQTPRYLIKTRGQQVTLSCSPISGHRSVSWYQQTPGQGLQFLFEYFSETQRNKGNFPGRFSGRQFSNSRSEMNVSTLELGDSALYLCASSLGPAQTYEQYFGPGTRLTVT.

The rearrangement links TRBV20-1 to TRBJ2-7, with 11 nucleotides matching TRBD2. From germline, CDR1 is DFQATT and CDR2 SNEGSKA (reference sequence). This CDR3 comprises 13 residues. After removal of 6 bases from V and 7 bases from J, the junction contained 8 bases not matched to a gene. The CDR3 nucleotides are TGCAGTGCGCCGACTAGCGGGGCCCAGGAGCAGTACTTC. Translating gives CSAPTSGAQEQYF.

The chain carries TRBV1 and TRBJ2-2; TRBD2 reflects the table's D call only, with no check against the DNA. TRBV1 is marked as a pseudogene. CDR3 length equals 20 residues. In DNA form, the CDR3 reads TGCACCAGCAGCCAAGATTGGTACGGGACTAGCGGGGCGAACACCGGGGAGCTGTTTTTT. It specifies CTSSQDWYGTSGANTGELFF.

Here the CDR3 reads CASTRQGPPNYEQYF. The CDR3, as DNA: TGTGCCAGCACACGACAGGGCCCTCCCAACTACGAGCAGTACTTC. The rearrangement joins TRBV11-1 to TRBJ2-7; the match to TRBD1 covers 7 bases. This CDR3 is built from 15 residues. After removal of 7 bases from V and 3 bases from J, the junction contained 12 bases not matched to a gene. Germline V gene lookup returns CDR1 SGHAT and CDR2 FQDESV (reference sequence).

In this sample, this clonotype turned up a few times. The chain joins TRBV4-2 to TRBJ1-2; D unclear. The CDR3 loop spans 16 amino acids. The germline V gene has CDR1 LGHNA and CDR2 YNFKEQ. The V and J ends lost 1 base and 4 bases respectively, with 16 bases between them. CDR3 coding DNA: TGTGCCAGCAGCCAAGGGCTCGGGGTAGGGAGCTATGGCTACACCTTC. Protein: CASSQGLGVGSYGYTF.

The DNA of the CDR3 is TGTGCCAGCAGCTTTCAGGGGGCCCCATATGACTATGGCTACACCTTC. Residues: CASSFQGAPYDYGYTF. J is TRBJ1-2 and V is TRBV7-2; 8 bases match TRBD1. The trim removed 3 bases at V and 3 bases at J, leaving 9 bases unmatched. The germline CDR1 and CDR2 sequences are SGHTA and FQGNSA. The CDR3 spans 16 residues. Filled out from reference TRBV7-2 and TRBJ1-2, the complete variable domain reads GAGVSQSPSNKVTEKGKDVELRCDPISGHTALYWYRQSLGQGLEFLIYFQGNSAPDKSGLPSDRFSAERTGGSVSTLTIQRTQQEDSAVYLCASSFQGAPYDYGYTFGSGTRLTVV.

The sample holds many counts of this clonotype. The rearrangement joins TRBV6-1 to TRBJ2-7; D unresolved. The CDR3 extends over 15 amino acids. Germline V gene data show CDR1 as MNHNS and CDR2 as SASEGT. V was cut by 3 bases and J by 3 bases, with 15 bases left in between. The CDR3 is CASSEVDSLFYEQYF. CDR3 coding DNA: TGTGCCAGCAGTGAGGTTGATTCCCTTTTCTACGAGCAGTACTTC.

The table lists this clonotype with many counts. The chain uses TRBV29-1 and TRBJ2-5, with 7 nucleotides matching TRBD1. J lost 4 bases, V lost 5 bases, and 16 bases had no gene match. CDR3 length: 16 amino acids. Germline loops: CDR1 SQVTM, CDR2 ANQGSEA. In nucleotides, the CDR3 is TGCAGCGTTTCGAGGACAGGCCTAAGTGGGGGAGAGACCCAGTACTTC. This codes for CSVSRTGLSGGETQYF. Filled out from reference TRBV29-1 and TRBJ2-5, the complete variable domain reads SAVISQKPSRDICQRGTSLTIQCQVDSQVTMMFWYRQQPGQSLTLIATANQGSEATYESGFVIDKFPISRPNLTFSTLTVSNMSPEDSSIYLCSVSRTGLSGGETQYFGPGTRLLVL.

This sequence joins TRBV29-1 and TRBJ2-7, with D possibly being TRBD1 (6 bases). The ends were cut back, 4 bases at V and 3 bases at J, with 31 bases in the middle. CDR1 and CDR2 from the germline V gene are SQVTM and ANQGSEA. This CDR3 has 19 amino acids. This chain's CDR3 is CSVARPSDSRPGVSYEQYF. DNA of the CDR3: TGCAGCGTTGCCCGTCCCTCCGATTCCCGTCCAGGGGTAAGCTACGAGCAGTACTTC.

This clonotype has a count of ten or more. The chain links TRBV6-5 to TRBJ1-5; D is ambiguous. This CDR3 comprises 13 residues. Germline values: CDR1 MNHEY, CDR2 SVGAGI. With 2 bases removed from V and 4 bases from J, the gap between germline ends came to 6 bases. Here the CDR3 DNA reads TGTGCCAGCAGTTACACCACTAATCAGCCCCAGCATTTT. Its translation is CASSYTTNQPQHF.

The V and J genes are TRBV29-1 and TRBJ2-7; a possible D gene is TRBD2 (5 bases). The V gene's germline CDR1 is SQVTM and CDR2 ANQGSEA. This CDR3 has 15 residues. Trimming cost V 6 bases and J 6 bases, with 24 bases left between them. This chain's CDR3 is CSVGSISGAVGEQYF. The CDR3 DNA is TGCAGCGTGGGGTCCATAAGCGGTGCGGTAGGCGAGCAGTACTTC.

V gene TRBV6-5 combines with J gene TRBJ2-7; weak D call: TRBD2 (5 bases). The CDR3 contains 13 residues. Germline V CDR1 and CDR2: MNHEY, SVGAGI. V was cut by 2 bases and J by 4 bases, with 9 bases left in between. The CDR3 reads CASSYRLAYEQYF. The CDR3 coding sequence is TGTGCCAGCAGTTACCGGCTAGCTTACGAGCAGTACTTC.